Listed below are T cell receptor beta chains from one sample, sequenced in a study of blood T cell repertoires in COVID-19. Sequencing was performed with immunoSEQ multiplex PCR; in TCRdb, only in-frame clones are kept and a portion is missing. This sample carries a few hundred thousand clones, around 90% of them seen once, and the ten largest clones take more than 1%. Sequencing used PBMCs or T cells enriched from blood (not recorded which). The source is a human donor in a cohort exposed to, infected with or recovered from COVID-19 (not recorded which). The donor label of this sample is uncertain. Both conserved end residues are part of each CDR3.

v_gene	j_gene	CDR3aa
TRBV21-1	TRBJ2-2	CASSDEGAGELFF
TRBV6-5	TRBJ1-6	CASSHTGNNSPLHF
TRBV6-2/TRBV6-3	TRBJ1-2	CASSSRDNYGYTF
TRBV6-2/TRBV6-3	TRBJ1-4	CASSYEVTEKLFF
TRBV19	TRBJ1-2	CASGDRGPGYTF
TRBV4-3	TRBJ1-5	CASSLQVFQPQHF
TRBV11-2	TRBJ1-2	CASSSNRGRGYGYTF
TRBV19	TRBJ1-2	CASSAQGASMAGYTF
TRBV4-1	TRBJ2-7	CASSQGRGGEQYF
TRBV10-1	TRBJ2-2	CASSELTGGDTGELFF
TRBV7-9	TRBJ2-2	CASSPQGTNTGELFF
TRBV30	TRBJ2-5	CAWSPQGQETQYF
TRBV27	TRBJ1-6	CASSLWTGGVSPLHF
TRBV4-1	TRBJ1-2	CASSQDGRYGYTF
TRBV7-8	TRBJ1-6	CASSLMAGNNSPLHF
TRBV30	TRBJ1-2	CAWTTGQGFGYTF
TRBV15	TRBJ1-2	CATSRGQGASGYTF
TRBV24-1	TRBJ1-4	CATSGQGEKLFF
TRBV4-3	TRBJ1-2	CASSQVGVYGYTF
TRBV6-6	TRBJ2-5	CASSYSDRGETQYF
TRBV6-5	TRBJ1-1	CASSWDGGDTEAFF
TRBV30	TRBJ2-3	CAWSVLLAGAGDTQYF
TRBV30	TRBJ1-1	CAWSADRNTEAFF
TRBV5-1	TRBJ2-3	CASRPDSPRTDTQYF
TRBV5-1	TRBJ1-2	CASSFTGKGNYGYTF
TRBV5-1	TRBJ2-5	CASSPLRGEETQYF
TRBV5-1	TRBJ1-5	CASSLGTGGVEPQHF
TRBV19	TRBJ1-4	CASSIVGGEKLFF
TRBV4-1	TRBJ1-4	CASSQVLGLREGSATNEKLFF
TRBV7-9	TRBJ1-4	CASSQGPTYNEKLFF
TRBV15	TRBJ1-1	CATSRDRGYNTEAFF
TRBV5-1	TRBJ1-1	CASSWTGGVEAFF
TRBV30	TRBJ2-7	CAWSGGQAIIYEQYF
TRBV2	TRBJ2-1	CASSTITQGNEQFF
TRBV6-6	TRBJ2-3	CASSQLAGGLTDTQYF
TRBV12-3/TRBV12-4	TRBJ2-7	CASSFDSSYEQYF
TRBV28	TRBJ1-2	CASSRQNYGYTF
TRBV20-1	TRBJ1-1	CSASPLTADMNTEAFF
TRBV7-2	TRBJ1-5	CASSSQKDSNQPQHF
TRBV6-5	TRBJ2-5	CASSSPQGQETQYF
TRBV28	TRBJ1-2	CASSLFLRVRYTF
TRBV5-4	TRBJ2-2	CASSLAEGQGRPAGELFF
TRBV9	TRBJ1-2	CASSVGQGLGGYTF
TRBV12-5	TRBJ2-2	CASGTGQGGELFF
TRBV7-2	TRBJ2-3	CASSLGGFSGPTDTQYF
TRBV19	TRBJ1-6	CASSIGGQRSPLHF
TRBV18	TRBJ2-5	CASSPPSLQETQYF
TRBV6-5	TRBJ1-1	CASSYRPQGLNTEAFF
TRBV3-1/TRBV3-2	TRBJ1-5	CASGFGQGASNQPQHF
TRBV7-9	TRBJ1-4	CASSLSSEKLFF
TRBV12-5	TRBJ1-5	CASGQGFDQPQHF
TRBV12-3/TRBV12-4	TRBJ2-3	CASKSGGTDTQYF
TRBV6-5	TRBJ2-3	CASGRGGTDTQYF
TRBV27	TRBJ1-2	CASSLKPPGGRYGYTF